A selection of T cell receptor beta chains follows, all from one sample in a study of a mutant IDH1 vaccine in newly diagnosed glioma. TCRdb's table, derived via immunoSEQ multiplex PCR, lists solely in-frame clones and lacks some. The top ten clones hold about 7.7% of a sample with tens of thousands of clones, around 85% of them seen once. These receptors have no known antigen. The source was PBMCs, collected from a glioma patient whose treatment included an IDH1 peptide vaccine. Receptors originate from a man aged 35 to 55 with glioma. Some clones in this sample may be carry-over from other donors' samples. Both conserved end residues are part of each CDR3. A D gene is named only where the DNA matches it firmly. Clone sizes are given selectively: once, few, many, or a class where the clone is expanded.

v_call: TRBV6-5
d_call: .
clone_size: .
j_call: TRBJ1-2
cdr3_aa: CASSGIRGGDYGYTF
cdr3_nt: TGTGCCAGCAGTGGGATAAGAGGAGGTGACTATGGCTACACCTTC

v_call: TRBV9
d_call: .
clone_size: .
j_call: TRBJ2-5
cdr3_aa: CASSQVGRGGTQYF
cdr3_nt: TGTGCCAGCAGCCAAGTAGGGAGAGGGGGGACCCAGTACTTC

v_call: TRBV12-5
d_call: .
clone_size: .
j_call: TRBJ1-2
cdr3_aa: CASGSDRERANYGYTF
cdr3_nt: TGTGCTAGTGGCTCGGACCGGGAGAGGGCTAACTATGGCTACACCTTC

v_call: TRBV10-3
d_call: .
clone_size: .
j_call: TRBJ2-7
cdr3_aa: CAISGNTAYEQYF
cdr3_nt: TGTGCCATCAGTGGGAACACAGCCTACGAGCAGTACTTC

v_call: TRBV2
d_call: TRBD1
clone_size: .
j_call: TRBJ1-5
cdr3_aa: CASSSGQGMGNQPQHF
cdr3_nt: TGTGCCAGCAGTTCAGGACAGGGCATGGGCAATCAGCCCCAGCATTTT

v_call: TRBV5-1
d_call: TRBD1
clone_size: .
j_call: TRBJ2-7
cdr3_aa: CASSLEGQGIYEQYF
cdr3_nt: TGCGCCAGCAGCTTGGAGGGACAGGGGATCTACGAGCAGTACTTC

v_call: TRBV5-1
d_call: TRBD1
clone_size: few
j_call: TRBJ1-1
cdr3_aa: CASSPGQGLMNTEAFF
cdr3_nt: TGCGCCAGCAGCCCTGGACAGGGCCTAATGAACACTGAAGCTTTCTTT

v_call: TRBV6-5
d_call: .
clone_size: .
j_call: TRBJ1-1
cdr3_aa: CASWVAGGTEAFF
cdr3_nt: TGTGCCAGCTGGGTGGCAGGTGGAACTGAAGCTTTCTTT

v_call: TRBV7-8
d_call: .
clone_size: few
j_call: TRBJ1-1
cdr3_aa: CASRVIPNRDTEAFF
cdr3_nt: TGTGCCAGCAGGGTCATTCCGAACAGGGACACTGAAGCTTTCTTT

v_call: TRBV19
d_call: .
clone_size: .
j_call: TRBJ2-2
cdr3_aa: CASRGRVTGELFF
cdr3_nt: TGTGCCAGTAGAGGCAGGGTAACCGGGGAGCTGTTTTTT

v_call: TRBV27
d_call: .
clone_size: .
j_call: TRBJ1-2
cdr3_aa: CASSPSGGQVGYGYTF
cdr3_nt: TGTGCCAGCAGTCCCAGCGGAGGTCAGGTTGGGTATGGCTACACCTTC

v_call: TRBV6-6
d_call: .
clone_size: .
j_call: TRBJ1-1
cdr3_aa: CASGRERYTEAFF
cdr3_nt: TGTGCCAGCGGGCGGGAGCGGTACACTGAAGCTTTCTTT

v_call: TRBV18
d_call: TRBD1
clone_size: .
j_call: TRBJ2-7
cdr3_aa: CASSPEPGQGRSYEQYF
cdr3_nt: TGTGCCAGCTCACCCGAACCGGGACAGGGGCGCTCCTACGAGCAGTACTTC

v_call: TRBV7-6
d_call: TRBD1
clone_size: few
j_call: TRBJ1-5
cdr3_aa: CASSLAPTGVLSNQPQHF
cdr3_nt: TGTGCCAGCAGCTTAGCCCCGACAGGGGTTCTTAGCAATCAGCCCCAGCATTTT

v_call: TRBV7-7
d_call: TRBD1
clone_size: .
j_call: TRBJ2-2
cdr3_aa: CASSLDRGGTGELFF
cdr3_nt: TGTGCTAGCAGCTTGGACAGGGGTGGAACCGGGGAGCTGTTTTTT

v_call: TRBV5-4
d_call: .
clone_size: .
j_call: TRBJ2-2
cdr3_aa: CASSTDTAANTGELFF
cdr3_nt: TGTGCCAGCAGCACGGACACCGCCGCGAACACCGGGGAGCTGTTTTTT

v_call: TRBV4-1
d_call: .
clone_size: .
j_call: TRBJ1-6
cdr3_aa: CASSHGHPNNSPLHF
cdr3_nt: TGCGCCAGCAGCCACGGACACCCGAATAATTCACCCCTCCACTTT

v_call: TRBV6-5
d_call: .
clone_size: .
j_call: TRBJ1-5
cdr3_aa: CASSYSLDQPQHF
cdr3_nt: TGTGCCAGCAGTTACTCGTTGGATCAGCCCCAGCATTTT

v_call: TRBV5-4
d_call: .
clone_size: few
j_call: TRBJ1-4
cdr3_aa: CASRVGPTNEKLFF
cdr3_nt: TGTGCCAGTAGGGTGGGGCCAACTAATGAAAAACTGTTTTTT

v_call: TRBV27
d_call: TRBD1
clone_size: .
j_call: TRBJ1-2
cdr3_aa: CASGPRDRVRRSARGNYGYTF
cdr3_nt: TGTGCCAGCGGACCCCGGGACAGGGTTCGTCGTTCGGCAAGGGGTAACTATGGCTACACCTTC

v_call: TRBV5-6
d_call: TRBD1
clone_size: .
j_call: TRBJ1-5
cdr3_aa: CASSADRGKSNNQPQHF
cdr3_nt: TGTGCCAGCAGCGCGGACAGGGGGAAATCGAATAATCAGCCCCAGCATTTT

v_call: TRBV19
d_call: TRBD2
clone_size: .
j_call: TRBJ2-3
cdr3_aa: CASSPGTSADTQYF
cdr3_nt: TGTGCCAGTAGTCCCGGGACTAGCGCAGATACGCAGTATTTT

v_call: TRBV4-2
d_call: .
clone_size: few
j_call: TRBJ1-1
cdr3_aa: CASSPGNTEAFF
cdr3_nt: TGTGCCAGCAGCCCCGGGAACACTGAAGCTTTCTTT

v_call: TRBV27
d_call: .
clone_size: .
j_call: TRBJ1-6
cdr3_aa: CASSFSWEEGNSPLHF
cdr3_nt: TGTGCCAGCAGTTTTTCTTGGGAGGAGGGGAATTCACCCCTCCACTTT

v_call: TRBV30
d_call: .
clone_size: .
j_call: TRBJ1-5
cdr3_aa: CAWSVRAVDQPQHF
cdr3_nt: TGTGCCTGGAGTGTACGGGCTGTTGATCAGCCCCAGCATTTT

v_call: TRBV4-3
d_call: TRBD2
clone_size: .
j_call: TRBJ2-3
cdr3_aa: CASSQEKLAGVFGDTQYF
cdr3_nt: TGCGCCAGCAGCCAAGAGAAACTAGCGGGGGTCTTCGGGGATACGCAGTATTTT

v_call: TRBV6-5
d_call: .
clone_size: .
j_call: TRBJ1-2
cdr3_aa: CASQKTGRYGYTF
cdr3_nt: TGTGCCAGCCAAAAAACAGGCCGCTATGGCTACACCTTC

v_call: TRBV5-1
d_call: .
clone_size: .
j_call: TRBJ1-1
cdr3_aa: CASSLDVGAEAFF
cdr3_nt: TGCGCCAGCAGCTTGGATGTTGGGGCTGAAGCTTTCTTT

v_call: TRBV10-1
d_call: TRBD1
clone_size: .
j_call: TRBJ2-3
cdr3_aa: CASPGGQGLRFTDTQYF
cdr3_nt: TGCGCCAGCCCTGGGGGACAGGGTTTAAGATTCACAGATACGCAGTATTTT

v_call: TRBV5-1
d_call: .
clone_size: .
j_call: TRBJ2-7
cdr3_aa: CASSLAGDLGEQYF
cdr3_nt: TGCGCCAGCAGCTTGGCAGGAGACTTGGGCGAGCAGTACTTC

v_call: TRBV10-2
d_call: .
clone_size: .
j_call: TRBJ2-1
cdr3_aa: CASSELRASYNEQFF
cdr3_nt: TGCGCCAGCAGTGAGTTGAGGGCATCCTACAATGAGCAGTTCTTC

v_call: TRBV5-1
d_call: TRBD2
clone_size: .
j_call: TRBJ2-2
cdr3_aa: CASSLDPSGGERTGELFF
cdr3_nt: TGCGCCAGCAGCTTGGATCCTAGCGGGGGGGAACGGACCGGGGAGCTGTTTTTT

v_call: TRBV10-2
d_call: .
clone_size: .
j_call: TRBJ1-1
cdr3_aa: CATLAGQNEAFF
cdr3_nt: TGCGCCACCCTAGCCGGACAGAATGAAGCTTTCTTT

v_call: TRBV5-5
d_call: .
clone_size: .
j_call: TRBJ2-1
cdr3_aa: CASSTDAIEQFF
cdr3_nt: TGTGCCAGCAGCACGGACGCGATCGAGCAGTTCTTC

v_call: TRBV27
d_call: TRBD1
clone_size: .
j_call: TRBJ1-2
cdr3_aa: CASSTYRGTNYGYTF
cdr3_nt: TGTGCCAGCAGTACATACAGGGGAACTAACTATGGCTACACCTTC